The clone carrying this TCR beta chain was observed a single time. Its antigen remains unknown. The sample originates from a study of shared clonotypes between healthy human individuals. Naive CD8 cells lacked CD45RO and underwent positive selection for CCR7, leaving out terminally differentiated effector memory CD45RA+ cells. The donors were adults (healthy and HIV-negative) with no recent acute infections or vaccinations. Regarding the study as a whole: Sorted-subset samples were not fully sequenced, rarefaction indicated. Clonotypes shared by all four donors outscored non-shared clonotypes in generation probability. Sharing across four donors was highest in naive CD4 (roughly 5%) and lowest in memory CD8 (around 0.4%).

TCRdb's copy holds only in-frame clones and misses some; the assay was immunoSEQ multiplex PCR. The data hold about 2.2 million clones, with 90% to 95% observed a single time. The V end was cut by 6 bases, the J end by 0 bases, with 9 bases between. The V gene's germline CDR1 is WSHSY and CDR2 SAAADI. There are 14 residues in the CDR3. The chain joins TRBV10-2 to TRBJ2-1; D is perhaps TRBD2 (5 bases). This TCR was recovered from a young man in good health. Some clones in this sample may be carry-over from other donors' samples. The sequencing sample was made of naive CD8+ T cells from PBMCs. DNA of the CDR3: TGCGCCAGCAGGGAGGTTAGCTCCTACAATGAGCAGTTCTTC. It encodes CASREVSSYNEQFF.